This T cell receptor (beta chain) derives from a study of naive and memory T cell subsets. V shed 6 bases, J shed 12 bases, and the junction held 8 bases outside the gene matches. The germline V gene has CDR1 LNHDA and CDR2 SQIVND (reference sequence). This CDR3 is 12 amino acids long. This clonotype was observed a few times. The SP2 primer and nested alpha and beta constant region primers amplified ligated cDNA in four rounds. For blood and skin samples, reverse transcription used TCR alpha and beta constant primers. TCRdb analysed the 5' RACE reads with MiXCR anew, one entry per CDR3 protein. There are roughly 62,000 distinct CDR3 sequences in the sample; more than 7% occur only once, and 9% to 10% lies in the top ten. TCR cDNA received a 3' ligated oligonucleotide that carried a UMI. Adult healthy volunteers gave 2.5 ml peripheral blood for whole-blood RNA.

The V and J genes are TRBV19 and TRBJ2-1, with 7 positions matching TRBD1. The TCR comes from a male donor in good health. The CDR3 sequence is CASSPLTGRQFF. The CDR3 bases are TGTGCCAGTAGCCCCCTGACAGGGAGGCAGTTCTTC.